This T cell receptor (beta chain) was profiled in a study of blood T cell repertoires in COVID-19. Across the whole study: Sources were T cells, B-cell-depleted T cells, or PBMCs; the material itself was cDNA or gDNA.

Sequencing was performed with immunoSEQ multiplex PCR; in TCRdb, only in-frame clones are kept and a portion is missing. The table lists about 380,000 clones, more than 75% of them singletons. What the recovered Cohort 3 donors had was two negative PCRs, clearance, or symptom resolution. A few counts support this clone. After removal of 4 bases from V and 1 base from J, the junction contained 5 bases not matched to a gene. The CDR3 is made up of 15 amino acids. Germline CDR1 is LNHDA and CDR2 is SQIVND (reference sequence). This chain uses TRBV19 with TRBJ1-2, with 8 bases lining up with TRBD1. This receptor was obtained from a man younger than 40 who had recovered from COVID-19. Sequencing was done on a sample of PBMCs or T cells enriched from blood (not recorded which). CDR3 residues: CASSTLQGGNYGYTF. CDR3 in DNA: TGTGCCAGTAGTACCCTACAGGGGGGTAACTATGGCTACACCTTC.